This TCR beta chain was sequenced in a study of a mutant IDH1 vaccine in newly diagnosed glioma. Study-wide context: Earlier treatment was radiotherapy, temozolomide, or both, with most getting both. Study findings and constraints: Around 93% of patients showed vaccine-induced immune responses across multiple MHC alleles.

Sequencing used immunoSEQ multiplex PCR; TCRdb keeps in-frame clones, though not all of them. This table holds tens of thousands of clones, about four fifths found once. Described time point: baseline, week 1 (first vaccination visit). This sample's treatment: pre-vaccination baseline after standard-of-care therapy. New WHO grade 3 or 4 IDH1-mutant, ATRX-lost astrocytomas were present in all donors. The table lists this clone with a few counts. The antigen is undetermined. The V gene end was trimmed by 4 bases and the J gene end by 6 bases; junction bases not matched to a gene: 5. There are 13 residues in the CDR3. In germline, CDR1 is MNHEY, CDR2 SVGAGI.

This receptor was taken from a woman aged 18-30 years with glioma. Some clones in this sample may be carry-over from other donors' samples. The sequences come from peripheral blood mononuclear cells (PBMCs), collected from a glioma patient treated with radiotherapy, temozolomide or both. This chain connects TRBV6-5 to TRBJ1-2; TRBD1 agrees at 7 bases. The CDR3 DNA reads as TGTGCCAGCAGTTTCAGGGGGAAGGATGGCTACACCTTC. This sequence encodes CASSFRGKDGYTF.